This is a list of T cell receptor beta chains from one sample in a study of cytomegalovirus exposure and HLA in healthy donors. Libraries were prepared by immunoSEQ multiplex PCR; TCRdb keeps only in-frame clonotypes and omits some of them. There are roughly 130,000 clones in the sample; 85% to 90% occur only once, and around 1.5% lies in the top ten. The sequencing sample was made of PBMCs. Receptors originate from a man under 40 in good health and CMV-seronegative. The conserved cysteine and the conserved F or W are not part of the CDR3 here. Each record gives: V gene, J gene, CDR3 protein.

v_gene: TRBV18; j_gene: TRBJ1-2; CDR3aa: ASSPGTGGDGYT
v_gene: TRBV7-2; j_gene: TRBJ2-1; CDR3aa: ASSSSNEQF
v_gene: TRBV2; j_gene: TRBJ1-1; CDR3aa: ASSVVEAF
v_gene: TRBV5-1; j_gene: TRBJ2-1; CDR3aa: ASNPTGTSRYEQF
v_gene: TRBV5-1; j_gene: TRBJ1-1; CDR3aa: ASSLSQGGNEAF
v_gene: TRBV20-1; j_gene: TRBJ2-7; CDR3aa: SARTGYEQY
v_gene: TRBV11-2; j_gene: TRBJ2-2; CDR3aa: ASSLVGRRGTGELF
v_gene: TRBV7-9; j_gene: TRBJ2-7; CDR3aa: ASSLVPSGSYEQY
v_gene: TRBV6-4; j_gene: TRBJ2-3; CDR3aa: ASSTISGSPDTQY
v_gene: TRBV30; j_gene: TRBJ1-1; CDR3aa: AWTVGVNTEAF
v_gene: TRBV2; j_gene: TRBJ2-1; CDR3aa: ASRDREAWDEQF
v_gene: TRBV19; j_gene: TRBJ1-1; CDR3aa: ASSYRVNTEAF
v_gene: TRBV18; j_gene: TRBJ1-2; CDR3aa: ASSQDSYYGYT
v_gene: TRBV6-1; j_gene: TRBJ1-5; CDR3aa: ASIKGGHSNQPQH
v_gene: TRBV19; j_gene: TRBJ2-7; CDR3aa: ASSIGGEEPGSSYEQY
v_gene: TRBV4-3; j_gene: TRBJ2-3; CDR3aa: ASSQALGPNTDTQY
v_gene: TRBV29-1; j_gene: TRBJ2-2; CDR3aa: STGGNTGELF
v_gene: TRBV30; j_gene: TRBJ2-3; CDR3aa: AWSSEVTQY
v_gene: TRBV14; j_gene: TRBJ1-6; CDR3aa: ASSLGGGRVNSPLH
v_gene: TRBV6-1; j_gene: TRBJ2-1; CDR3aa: ASSDEARTYNEQF
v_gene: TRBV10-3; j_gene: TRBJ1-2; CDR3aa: AISELGQGDLYT
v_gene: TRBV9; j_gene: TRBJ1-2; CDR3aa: ASSPGQGDYGYT
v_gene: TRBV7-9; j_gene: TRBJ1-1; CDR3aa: ASSLGQGSTEAF
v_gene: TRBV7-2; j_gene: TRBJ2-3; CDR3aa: ASSLNRDYTQY
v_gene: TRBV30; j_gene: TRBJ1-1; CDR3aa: AWVGRGSLNTEAF
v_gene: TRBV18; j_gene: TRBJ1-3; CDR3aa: ASSLSRDRDTIY
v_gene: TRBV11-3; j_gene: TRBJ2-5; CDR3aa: ASSPRDSETQY
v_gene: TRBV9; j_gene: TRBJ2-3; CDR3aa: ASSISREGAGVTDTQY
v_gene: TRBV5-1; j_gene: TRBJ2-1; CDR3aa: ASSLLAGKNNEQF